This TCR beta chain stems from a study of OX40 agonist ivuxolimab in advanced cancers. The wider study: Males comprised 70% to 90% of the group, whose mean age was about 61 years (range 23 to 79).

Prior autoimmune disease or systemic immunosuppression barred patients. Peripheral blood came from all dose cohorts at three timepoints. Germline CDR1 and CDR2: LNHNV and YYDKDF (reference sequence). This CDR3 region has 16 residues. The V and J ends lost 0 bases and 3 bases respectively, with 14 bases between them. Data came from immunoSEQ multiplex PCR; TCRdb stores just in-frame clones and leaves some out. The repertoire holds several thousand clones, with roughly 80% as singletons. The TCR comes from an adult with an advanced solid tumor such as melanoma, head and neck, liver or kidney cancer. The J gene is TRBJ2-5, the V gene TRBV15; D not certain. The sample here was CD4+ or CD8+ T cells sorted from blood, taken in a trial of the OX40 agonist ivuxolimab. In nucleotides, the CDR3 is TGTGCCACCAGCAGAGATGTGGGGATTGGCGAAGAGACCCAGTACTTC. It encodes CATSRDVGIGEETQYF. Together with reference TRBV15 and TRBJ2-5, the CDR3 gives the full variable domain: DAMVIQNPRYQVTQFGKPVTLSCSQTLNHNVMYWYQQKSSQAPKLLFHYYDKDFNNEADTPDNFQSRRPNTSFCFLDIRSPGLGDTAMYLCATSRDVGIGEETQYFGPGTRLLVL.